The sequence of this TCR beta chain was determined in a study of blood T cell repertoires in COVID-19. Study-wide context: Samples taken during acute and convalescent COVID-19 were collected in the United States, Italy and Spain. In each case, the material was cDNA or gDNA derived from T cells, B-cell-depleted T cells, or PBMCs.

CDR1 and CDR2 from the germline V gene are SGDLS and YYNGEE. Trimming removed 0 bases at V and 4 bases at J, with 11 bases between. This CDR3 spans 15 amino acids. In the source study's methods: Estimated nucleated cell counts came from reference gene primer amplification. Only in-frame clones appear in the TCRdb table, and some are missing; sequencing was by immunoSEQ multiplex PCR. V and J calls and clone size follow that table, whereas D and trimming were derived from the DNA. The repertoire holds roughly 74,000 clones, with around nine tenths as singletons. The receptor's source is a woman older than 75 with active or convalescent COVID-19. The source material was peripheral blood. This chain links TRBV9 with TRBJ2-1; the D gene is possibly TRBD2 (6 bases). The CDR3 DNA reads as TGTGCCAGCAGCGTAGCACTAGCCCATTACAATGAGCAGTTCTTC. Protein product: CASSVALAHYNEQFF.